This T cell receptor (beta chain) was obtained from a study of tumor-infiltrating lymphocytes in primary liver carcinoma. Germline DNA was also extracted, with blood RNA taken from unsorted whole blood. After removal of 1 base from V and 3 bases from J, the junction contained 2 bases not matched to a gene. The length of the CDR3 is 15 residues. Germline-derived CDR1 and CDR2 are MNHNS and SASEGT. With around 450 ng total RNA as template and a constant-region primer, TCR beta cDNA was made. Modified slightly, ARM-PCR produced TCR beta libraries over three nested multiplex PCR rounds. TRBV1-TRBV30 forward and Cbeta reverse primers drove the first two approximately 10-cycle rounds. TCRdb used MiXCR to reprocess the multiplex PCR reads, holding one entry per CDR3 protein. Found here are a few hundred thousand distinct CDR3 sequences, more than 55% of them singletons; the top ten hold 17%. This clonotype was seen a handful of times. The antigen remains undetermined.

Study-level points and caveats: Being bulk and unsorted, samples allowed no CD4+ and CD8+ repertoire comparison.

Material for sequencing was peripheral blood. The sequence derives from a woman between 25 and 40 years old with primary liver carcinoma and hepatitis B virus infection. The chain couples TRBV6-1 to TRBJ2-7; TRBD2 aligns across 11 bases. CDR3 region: CASSEETSGIYEQYF. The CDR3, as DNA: TGTGCCAGCAGTGAAGAGACTAGCGGGATCTACGAGCAGTACTTC.